The 22 T cell receptor beta chains below come from one sample, sequenced in a study of blood T cell repertoires in COVID-19. This table comes from immunoSEQ multiplex PCR, and its TCRdb copy is limited to in-frame clones, with some not included. This sample has 50,000 to 65,000 clones, with 72% found just once. The sample was peripheral blood. Receptor source: a woman in her 70s with COVID-19, enrolled during active disease.

The chain employs TRBV7-6 and TRBJ1-2; D not resolved. The CDR3 sequence is 13 residues long. Per the germline V gene, CDR1 is SGHVS and CDR2 is FNYEAQ. The V gene lost 5 bases and the J gene lost 5 bases, with 12 bases spanning the gap. Written as DNA, the CDR3 is TGTGCCAGCAGCCCATCCTCGGGATATGGCTACACCTTC. Translating gives CASSPSSGYGYTF.

The rearrangement links TRBV5-1 to TRBJ2-3; the match to TRBD2 covers 13 bases. The CDR3 spans 20 residues. J was trimmed by 0 bases and V by 3 bases; bases with no gene match: 13. The germline CDR1 and CDR2 sequences are SGHRS and YFSETQ. The DNA for the CDR3 is TGCGCCAGCAGCTGGGCCCGGACTAGCGGGAGTCCCGATAGCACAGATACGCAGTATTTT. Translation gives CASSWARTSGSPDSTDTQYF.

The V gene is TRBV2, the J gene TRBJ1-1, with 11 nucleotides matching TRBD1. The CDR3 consists of 15 residues. The V gene's germline CDR1 is SNHLY and CDR2 FYNNEI. Losses at the gene ends were 7 bases for V and 2 bases for J; bases not matched to a gene: 6. CDR3 DNA sequence: TGTGCCAGCACCGGACAGGGGGCTGTAAACACTGAAGCTTTCTTT. Residues: CASTGQGAVNTEAFF. The variable domain in full, with the rest retrieved from reference TRBV2 and TRBJ1-1, is EPEVTQTPSHQVTQMGQEVILRCVPISNHLYFYWYRQILGQKVEFLVSFYNNEISEKSEIFDDQFSVERPDGSNFTLKIRSTKLEDSAMYFCASTGQGAVNTEAFFGQGTRLTVV.

This chain uses TRBV3-1 (or the pseudogene TRBV3-2) with TRBJ1-1; perhaps TRBD1 as D (6 bases). Between the trimmed V and J ends, which lost 3 bases and 4 bases, there was a span of 12 bases. Germline V gives CDR1 LGHDT, CDR2 YNNKEL (reference sequence). CDR3 length: 14 amino acids. For the CDR3, the DNA is TGTGCCAGCAGCCAGCCCACAGGGAGCACTGAAGCTTTCTTT. It encodes CASSQPTGSTEAFF.

J is TRBJ2-2 and V is TRBV9, with D perhaps matching TRBD2 (6 bases). Germline lookup yields CDR1 SGDLS and CDR2 YYNGEE. This CDR3 is 15 amino acids long. Trimming removed 4 bases at V and 4 bases at J, with 14 bases between. DNA of the CDR3: TGTGCCAGCAGCCTAGAGGGAGGAAGCACCGGGGAGCTGTTTTTT. It translates to CASSLEGGSTGELFF.

V and J are TRBV5-8 and TRBJ2-1, with 10 bases aligning to TRBD2. The CDR3 contains 15 residues. CDR1 is SGHTS and CDR2 is YDEGEE in the germline V gene. The V gene end was trimmed by 6 bases and the J gene end by 6 bases; junction bases not matched to a gene: 9. The CDR3 here is CASNFEGLATNEQFF. In nucleotides, the CDR3 is TGTGCCAGCAATTTTGAGGGACTAGCGACCAATGAGCAGTTCTTC.

The chain has TRBV3-1 (or the pseudogene TRBV3-2) and TRBJ2-1, with 8 bases fitting TRBD1. With 1 base clipped from V and 7 bases from J, the junction kept 3 bases outside the gene matches. This CDR3 region has 14 residues. Germline V gene sequence: CDR1 LGHDT, CDR2 YNNKEL (reference sequence). For the CDR3, the DNA is TGTGCCAGCAGCCAAGGGGACAGGAAGAATGAGCAGTTCTTC. This codes for CASSQGDRKNEQFF.

The V call is TRBV7-8, the J call TRBJ2-1; 10 bases agree with TRBD1. The CDR3 totals 17 residues. CDR1 is SGHVS, CDR2 FQNEAQ, per germline. V lost 5 bases, J lost 7 bases, and 14 bases stayed unmatched. DNA for the CDR3: TGTGCCAGCAGCCGAGGACCCGGGACAGGGGTGAAGAATGAGCAGTTCTTC. This sequence encodes CASSRGPGTGVKNEQFF.

This sequence joins TRBV27 and TRBJ2-7, with 8 bases matching TRBD1. The CDR3 totals 13 residues. The germline V gene has CDR1 MNHEY and CDR2 SMNVEV (reference sequence). V trimming: 6 bases; J trimming: 4 bases; junction bases outside the gene matches: 5. The CDR3 nucleotides are TGTGCCAGCAGGCCCCGGACAGGGTACGAGCAGTACGTC. Its protein is CASRPRTGYEQYV.

The rearrangement links TRBV2 to TRBJ2-5; 7 nucleotides match TRBD2. The CDR3 is 13 residues long. The germline CDR1 and CDR2 sequences are SNHLY and FYNNEI. V lost 11 bases, J lost 2 bases, and 8 bases stayed unmatched. CDR3 protein: CASAGLDQETQYF. As DNA, the CDR3 is TGTGCCTCAGCGGGGCTAGATCAAGAGACCCAGTACTTC.

The chain carries TRBV28 and TRBJ2-5, with 11 bases matching TRBD2. The germline CDR1 and CDR2 sequences are MDHEN and SYDVKM. The CDR3 runs to 16 residues. V lost 8 bases to trimming and J lost 5 bases; unmatched junction nucleotides: 13. CDR3 protein: CASGGTSGLLGETQYF. For the CDR3, the DNA is TGTGCCAGCGGCGGGACTAGCGGTTTGCTCGGTGAGACCCAGTACTTC.

The chain recombines TRBV12-3 or TRBV12-4 with TRBJ1-2; 8 bases line up with TRBD1. Trimming at V came to 7 bases and at J to 6 bases, leaving 7 bases not matched to a gene. CDR3 size: 13 residues. The CDR3 DNA follows: TGTGCCAGCACAAAGGACAGGGCGCATGGCTACACCTTC. Protein: CASTKDRAHGYTF.

This clone was counted a few times. The chain links TRBV19 to TRBJ1-5; the match to TRBD1 covers 8 bases. V shed 8 bases, J shed 1 base, and the junction held 7 bases outside the gene matches. Germline lookup yields CDR1 LNHDA and CDR2 SQIVND (reference sequence). CDR3 size: 15 residues. This CDR3 is CASRRDRLSNQPQHF. For the CDR3, the DNA is TGTGCCAGTCGACGGGACAGGCTAAGCAATCAGCCCCAGCATTTT.

This clone is a singleton in its sample. The chain employs TRBV21-1 and TRBJ1-5; the table's TRBD1 call for D was not verified on the DNA. TRBV21-1 is noted as a pseudogene. This CDR3 has 21 amino acids. DNA for the CDR3: TGTGCCAGCAGCAAAAAGAGAAGAAGGGCGCCGCACAGGGGTTTCGATCAGCCCCAGCATTTT. It translates to CASSKKRRRAPHRGFDQPQHF.

This clone is deemed medium-sized. The rearrangement joins TRBV24-1 to TRBJ2-1, with 13 bases aligning to TRBD2. The CDR3 has 17 amino acids. J was trimmed by 3 bases and V by 0 bases; bases with no gene match: 1. The germline CDR1 and CDR2 sequences are KGHDR and SFDVKD. The CDR3 spells CATSDLGTSGNYNEQFF. CDR3 nucleotide sequence: TGTGCCACCAGTGATTTGGGGACTAGCGGGAACTACAATGAGCAGTTCTTC.

The chain recombines TRBV5-1 with TRBJ1-1; 7 bases line up with TRBD1. V was pared by 4 bases and J by 0 bases, with 3 bases of the junction left unmatched. The CDR3 has 14 residues. CDR1 and CDR2 (germline): SGHRS, YFSETQ. This CDR3 reads CASSGGQLNTEAFF. In nucleotides, the CDR3 is TGCGCCAGCAGCGGGGGACAGCTGAACACTGAAGCTTTCTTT.

This chain links TRBV6-5 with TRBJ1-1, with D possibly being TRBD1 (5 bases). Trimming took off 0 bases at V and 1 base at J, with 9 bases between the two ends. Germline V gene sequence: CDR1 MNHEY, CDR2 SVGAGI. The CDR3 runs to 15 residues. The CDR3 protein is CASSYSGLSNTEAFF. The CDR3 bases are TGTGCCAGCAGTTACTCGGGACTTTCGAACACTGAAGCTTTCTTT.

This clone was picked up a small number of times. The V call is TRBV7-8, the J call TRBJ2-1; TRBD2 matches at 9 bases. The germline CDR1 and CDR2 sequences are SGHVS and FQNEAQ. V lost 3 bases and J lost 10; bases outside the gene matches: 4. The CDR3 covers 13 residues. DNA of the CDR3: TGTGCCAGCAGCTTGGGACTAGCATCCGAGCAGTTCTTC. Translating it yields CASSLGLASEQFF. Supplemented by reference TRBV7-8 and TRBJ2-1, the full variable domain reads GAGVSQSPRYKVAKRGQDVALRCDPISGHVSLFWYQQALGQGPEFLTYFQNEAQLDKSGLPSDRFFAERPEGSVSTLKIQRTQQEDSAVYLCASSLGLASEQFFGPGTRLTVL.

This chain uses TRBV5-1 with TRBJ2-1; 7 bases line up with TRBD1. The V gene's germline CDR1 is SGHRS and CDR2 YFSETQ. The length of the CDR3 is 14 residues. V trimming: 3 bases; J trimming: 6 bases; junction bases outside the gene matches: 6. The CDR3 nucleotides read TGCGCCAGCAGCTCCGGGACAGTCGGCAATGAGCAGTTCTTC. This codes for CASSSGTVGNEQFF.

As for this clone: Other nucleotide sequences in the sample specify the same CDR3. The gene calls are TRBV28 and TRBJ1-2; D not certain. V was clipped by 4 bases and J by 5 bases, with 11 bases between them. From germline, CDR1 is MDHEN and CDR2 SYDVKM. The CDR3 length is 13 residues. The CDR3 here is CASSSAPVYGYTF. Written as DNA, the CDR3 is TGTGCCAGCAGTTCTGCCCCAGTTTATGGCTACACCTTC.

The CDR3 loop reads CASSRKVAGGDEQFF. CDR3 nucleotide sequence: TGTGCCAGCAGTAGAAAGGTCGCGGGGGGCGATGAGCAGTTCTTC. The V call is TRBV6-5, the J call TRBJ2-1, with TRBD2 matching over 8 bases. Per the germline V gene, CDR1 is MNHEY and CDR2 is SVGAGI. This CDR3 contains 15 residues. Trimming took 5 bases from V and 8 from J; bases not matched to a gene: 11.

This clone was observed once. The V gene is TRBV20-1, the J gene TRBJ2-3; D is unclear. CDR3 length: 10 amino acids. Trimming shortened V by 7 bases and J by 4 bases, and 6 bases separated the two germline ends. Germline V gene lookup returns CDR1 DFQATT and CDR2 SNEGSKA (reference sequence). This chain's CDR3 is CSGASDTQYF. CDR3 bases: TGCAGTGGGGCATCAGATACGCAGTATTTT.